The clone carrying this TCR beta chain came up a few times. Primers used in a second PCR of about 7 to 12 cycles were a sample-barcoded 5' primer and a J-beta primer mix. TCRdb re-called the 5' RACE reads through MiXCR, storing one row per CDR3 protein. The sample shows roughly 1.7 million distinct CDR3 sequences, roughly 32% of them seen only once. The sample belongs to a study of blood T cells in healthy people across ages. The sample taken for sequencing was blood. The receptor was derived from a woman in her 30s in good health.

The CDR3 sequence: CASSSRLGQAYEQYF. CDR3 nucleotides: TGTGCCAGCAGCTCGCGGCTAGGGCAGGCCTACGAGCAGTACTTC. V gene TRBV27 combines with J gene TRBJ2-7; D remains ambiguous. Germline V gene data show CDR1 as MNHEY and CDR2 as SMNVEV (reference sequence). The CDR3 consists of 15 residues. With 6 bases removed from V and 2 bases from J, the gap between germline ends came to 17 bases.